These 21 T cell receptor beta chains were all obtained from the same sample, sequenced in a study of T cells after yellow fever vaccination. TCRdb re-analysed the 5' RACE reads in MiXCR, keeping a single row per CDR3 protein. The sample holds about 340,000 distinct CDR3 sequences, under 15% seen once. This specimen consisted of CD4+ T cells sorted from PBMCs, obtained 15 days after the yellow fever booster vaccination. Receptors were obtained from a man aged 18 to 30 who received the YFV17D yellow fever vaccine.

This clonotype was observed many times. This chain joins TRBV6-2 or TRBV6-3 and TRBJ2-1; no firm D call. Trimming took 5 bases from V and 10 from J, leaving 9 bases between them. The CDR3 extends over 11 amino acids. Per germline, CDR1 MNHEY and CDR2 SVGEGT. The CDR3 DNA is TGTGCCAGCAGTCACGGACGGGAGCAGTTCTTC. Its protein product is CASSHGREQFF.

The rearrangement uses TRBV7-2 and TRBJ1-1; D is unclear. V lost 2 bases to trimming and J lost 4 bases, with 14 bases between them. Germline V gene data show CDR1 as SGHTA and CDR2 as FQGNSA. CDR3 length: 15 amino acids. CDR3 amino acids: CASSLKRGGTTEAFF. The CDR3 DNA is TGTGCCAGCAGCTTAAAGCGGGGAGGCACCACTGAAGCTTTCTTT.

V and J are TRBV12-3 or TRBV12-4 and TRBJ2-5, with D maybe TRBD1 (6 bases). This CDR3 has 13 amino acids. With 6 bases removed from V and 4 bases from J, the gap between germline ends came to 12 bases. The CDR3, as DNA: TGTGCCAGCAGACCTGGACAGCTAGAGACCCAGTACTTC. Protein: CASRPGQLETQYF.

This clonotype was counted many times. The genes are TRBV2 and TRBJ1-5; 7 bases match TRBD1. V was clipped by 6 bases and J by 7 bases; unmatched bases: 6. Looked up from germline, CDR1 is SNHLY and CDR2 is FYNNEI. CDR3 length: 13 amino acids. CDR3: CASRSTGNQPQHF. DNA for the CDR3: TGTGCCAGCAGATCGACAGGGAACCAGCCCCAGCATTTT.

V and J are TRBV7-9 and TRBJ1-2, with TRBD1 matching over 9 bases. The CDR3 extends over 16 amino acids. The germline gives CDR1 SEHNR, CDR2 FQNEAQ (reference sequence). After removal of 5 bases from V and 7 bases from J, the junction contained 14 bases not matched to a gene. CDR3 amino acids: CASSRSGGQGRSGYTF. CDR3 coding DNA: TGTGCCAGCAGCCGATCAGGGGGACAGGGAAGGAGTGGCTACACCTTC.

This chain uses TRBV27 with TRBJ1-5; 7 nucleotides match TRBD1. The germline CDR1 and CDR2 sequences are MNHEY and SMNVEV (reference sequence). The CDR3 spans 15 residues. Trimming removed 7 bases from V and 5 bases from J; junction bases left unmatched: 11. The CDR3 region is CASIRDRVSDQPQHF. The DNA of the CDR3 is TGTGCCAGCATCCGTGACAGGGTCTCGGATCAGCCCCAGCATTTT.

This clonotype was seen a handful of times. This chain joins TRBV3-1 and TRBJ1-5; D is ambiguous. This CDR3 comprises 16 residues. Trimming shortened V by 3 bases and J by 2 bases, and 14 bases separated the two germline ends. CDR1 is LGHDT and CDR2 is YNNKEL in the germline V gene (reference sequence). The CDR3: CASSQGFAGGNQPQHF. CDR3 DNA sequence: TGTGCCAGCAGCCAGGGTTTTGCCGGGGGCAATCAGCCCCAGCATTTT.

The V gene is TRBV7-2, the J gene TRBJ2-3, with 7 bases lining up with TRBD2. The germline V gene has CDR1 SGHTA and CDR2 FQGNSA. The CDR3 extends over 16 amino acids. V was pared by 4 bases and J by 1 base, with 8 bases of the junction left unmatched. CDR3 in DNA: TGTGCCAGCAGCTATCGGTCTGGGGGGGGCACAGATACGCAGTATTTT. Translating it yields CASSYRSGGGTDTQYF.

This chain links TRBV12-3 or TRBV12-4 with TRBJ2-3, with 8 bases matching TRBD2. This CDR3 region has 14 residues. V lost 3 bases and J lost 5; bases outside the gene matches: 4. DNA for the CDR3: TGTGCCAGCAGTTTTAACGGGGGGGGAGATACGCAGTATTTT. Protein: CASSFNGGGDTQYF.

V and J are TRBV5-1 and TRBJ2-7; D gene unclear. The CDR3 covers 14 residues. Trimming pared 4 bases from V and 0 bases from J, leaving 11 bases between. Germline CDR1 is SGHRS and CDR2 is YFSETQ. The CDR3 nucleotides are TGCGCCAGCAGCGACGGACCAGGCTCCTACGAGCAGTACTTC. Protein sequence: CASSDGPGSYEQYF.

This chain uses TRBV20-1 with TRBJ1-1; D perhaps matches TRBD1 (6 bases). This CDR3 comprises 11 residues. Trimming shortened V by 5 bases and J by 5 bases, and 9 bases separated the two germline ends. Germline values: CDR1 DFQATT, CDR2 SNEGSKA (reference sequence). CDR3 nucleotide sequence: TGCAGTGCTGGGGGCTTTACTGAAGCTTTCTTT. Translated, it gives CSAGGFTEAFF.

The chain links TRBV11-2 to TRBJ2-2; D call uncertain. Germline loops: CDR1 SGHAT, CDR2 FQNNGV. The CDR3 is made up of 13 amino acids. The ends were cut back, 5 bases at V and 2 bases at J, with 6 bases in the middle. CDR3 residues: CASSRVNTGELFF. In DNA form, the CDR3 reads TGTGCCAGCAGCCGTGTTAACACCGGGGAGCTGTTTTTT.

CDR3 sequence: CASSPRTDSNTGELFF. CDR3 DNA sequence: TGTGCCAGCTCACCCCGTACAGATTCGAACACCGGGGAGCTGTTTTTT. The chain employs TRBV18 and TRBJ2-2; D gene unclear. This CDR3 is built from 16 residues. V gave up 3 bases and J gave up 0 bases, with 11 bases separating them. CDR1 is KGHSH and CDR2 is LQKENI in the germline V gene.

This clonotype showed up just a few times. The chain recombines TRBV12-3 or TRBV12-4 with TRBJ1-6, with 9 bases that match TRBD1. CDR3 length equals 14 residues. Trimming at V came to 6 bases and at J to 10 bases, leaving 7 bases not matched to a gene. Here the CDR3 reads CASSRTGDRSPLHF. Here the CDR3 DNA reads TGTGCCAGCAGCCGGACAGGGGATCGGTCACCCCTCCACTTT.

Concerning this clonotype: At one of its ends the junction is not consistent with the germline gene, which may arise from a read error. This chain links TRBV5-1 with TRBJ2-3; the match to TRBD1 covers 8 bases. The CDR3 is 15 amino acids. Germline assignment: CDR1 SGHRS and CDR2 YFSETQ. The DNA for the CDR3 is TGCGCCAGCAGCTCCGGGACAGGATCCACAGTTACGCAGTATTTT. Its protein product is CASSSGTGSTVTQYF.

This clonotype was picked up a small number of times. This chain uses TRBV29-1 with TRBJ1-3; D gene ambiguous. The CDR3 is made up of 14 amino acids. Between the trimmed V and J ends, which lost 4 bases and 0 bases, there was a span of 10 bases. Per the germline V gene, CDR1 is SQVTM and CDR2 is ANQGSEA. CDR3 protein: CSVVGTTSGNTIYF. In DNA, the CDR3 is TGCAGCGTTGTCGGCACTACCTCTGGAAACACCATATATTTT. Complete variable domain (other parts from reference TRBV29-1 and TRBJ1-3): SAVISQKPSRDICQRGTSLTIQCQVDSQVTMMFWYRQQPGQSLTLIATANQGSEATYESGFVIDKFPISRPNLTFSTLTVSNMSPEDSSIYLCSVVGTTSGNTIYFGEGSWLTVV.

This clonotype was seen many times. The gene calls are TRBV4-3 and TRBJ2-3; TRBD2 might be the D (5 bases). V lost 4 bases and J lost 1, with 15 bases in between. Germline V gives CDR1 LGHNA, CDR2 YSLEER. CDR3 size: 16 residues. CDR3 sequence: CASSPQPQEGTDTQYF. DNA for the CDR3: TGCGCCAGCAGCCCCCAGCCCCAGGAGGGCACAGATACGCAGTATTTT.

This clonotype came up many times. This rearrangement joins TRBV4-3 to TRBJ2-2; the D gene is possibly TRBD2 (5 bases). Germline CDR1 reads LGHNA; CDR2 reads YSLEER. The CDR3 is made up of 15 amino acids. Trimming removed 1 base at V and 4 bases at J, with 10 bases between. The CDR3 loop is CASSQAALGTGELFF. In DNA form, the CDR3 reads TGCGCCAGCAGCCAAGCTGCACTAGGCACCGGGGAGCTGTTTTTT.

The CDR3 protein is CASGQRAVTEAFF. CDR3 coding DNA: TGTGCCAGCGGACAAAGGGCAGTCACTGAAGCTTTCTTT. The V and J genes are TRBV6-6 and TRBJ1-1; TRBD1 is a possible D gene (5 bases). Germline CDR1 MNHNY, CDR2 SVGAGI (reference sequence). The CDR3 is 13 amino acids. V lost 8 bases and J 4 bases, leaving 14 bases between the germline ends.

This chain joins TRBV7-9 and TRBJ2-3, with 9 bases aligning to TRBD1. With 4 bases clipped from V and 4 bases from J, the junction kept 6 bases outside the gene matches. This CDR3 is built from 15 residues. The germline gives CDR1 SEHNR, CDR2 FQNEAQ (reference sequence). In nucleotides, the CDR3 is TGTGCCAGCAGCTCCTACAGGGGGCAAGCAGATACGCAGTATTTT. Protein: CASSSYRGQADTQYF.

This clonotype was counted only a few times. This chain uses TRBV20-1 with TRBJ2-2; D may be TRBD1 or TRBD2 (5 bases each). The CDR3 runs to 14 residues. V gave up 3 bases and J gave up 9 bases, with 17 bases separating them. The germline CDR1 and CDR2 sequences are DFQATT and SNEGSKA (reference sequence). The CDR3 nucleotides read TGCAGTGCTAGTGTCAGGGCGGGTACACGGGAGCTGTTTTTT. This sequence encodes CSASVRAGTRELFF.